The rows below give T cell receptor beta chains drawn from one sample of a study of blood T cell repertoires in COVID-19. Some clones are missing from TCRdb's copy, which holds only in-frame ones; the method was immunoSEQ multiplex PCR. The sample includes 200,000 to 250,000 clones, about 86% of them seen just once. The sequencing sample was made of PBMCs or T cells enriched from blood (not recorded which). Every receptor here comes from a woman aged 40 to 50 with acute COVID-19. Both conserved end residues are trimmed from each CDR3. A D gene is named only where the DNA matches it firmly.

>TRBV19|-
ASRDTGQPQH
>TRBV4-2|-
ASSQDRANSPLH
>TRBV11-3|-
ASSLGETGQETQY
>TRBV29-1|-
SVEGFRDAYDTNYGYT
>TRBV6-2/TRBV6-3|-
ASSPRVPLNTEAF
>TRBV4-2|-
ASSHGLRRAGTGELF
>TRBV5-6|TRBD2
ASTLTSGEETQY
>TRBV7-9|TRBD1
ASSPPGQANYGYT
>TRBV27|TRBD1
ASSAIQGSLNTEAF
>TRBV4-1|TRBD1
ASSQGRQGAPNQPQH
>TRBV24-1|-
ATSGQGNEQF
>TRBV11-2|TRBD1
ASSTRTGEAAF
>TRBV4-3|-
ASSQGPYNSPLH
>TRBV4-1|-
ASSQFLWGRANEKLF
>TRBV5-4|-
ASSSKLGSYEQY
>TRBV5-6|TRBD2
ASSSYSGRTLGEQY
>TRBV6-5|-
ASSYSMGGTFGYT
>TRBV6-1|-
ASSELGHYGYT
>TRBV3-1/TRBV3-2|-
ASSQVWRGTNTGELF
>TRBV7-9|TRBD1
ASKTLGQGGYT
>TRBV27|TRBD1
ASSLSPYLGTGSLLEAF
>TRBV29-1|TRBD2
SVEEGRGTDTQY
>TRBV7-2|TRBD1
ASSPGTGLVGYT
>TRBV4-3|-
ASSQDPGQEQF
>TRBV2|-
ASNDGQSYEQY
>TRBV7-8|TRBD1
ASSLGQGNTEAF
>TRBV13|-
ASSPPRATYEQY
>TRBV19|TRBD2
ASSQIAGGRNEQF
>TRBV29-1|TRBD1
SVRTGGRSGNTIY
>TRBV27|-
ASSLSNGVDSPLH
>TRBV6-4|TRBD2
ASSDGRVPQF
>TRBV5-5|-
ASSLVGFARVYSGANVLT
>TRBV4-1|TRBD1
ASSQEGTVNPYGYT
>TRBV5-5|-
ASSSDAGSNNEQF
>TRBV7-3|TRBD1
ASSLGIGQGTGYT
>TRBV6-5|TRBD1
ASARTGSNEQY
>TRBV30|TRBD2
AWRAGGSSYEQY
>TRBV27|TRBD1
ASSFSGGYYGYT
>TRBV7-2|TRBD2
ASSLRVTSGGVSTDTQY
>TRBV3-1/TRBV3-2|-
ASTQKYRMGGSYEQY
>TRBV9|-
ASSVGEYGYT
>TRBV28|TRBD1
ASSRQGLRAF
>TRBV4-1|-
ASSQGPRGGQKPQH
>TRBV28|TRBD2
ASRLAVSYEQY
>TRBV27|-
ASSLGRAHYEQY
>TRBV13|TRBD2
ASSLGLAGRNEQF
>TRBV6-1|-
ASSEGGVYLYEQY
>TRBV2|-
ASSADYSSTDTQY
>TRBV6-2/TRBV6-3|-
ASSYVGGSEAF
>TRBV6-5|TRBD2
ASRPGTSGRGEQF
>TRBV24-1|TRBD1
ATSDTSGTASSGANVLT
>TRBV5-8|TRBD2
ASSPGLTRATKETQY
>TRBV7-6|TRBD2
ASSLSSGRAAGELF
>TRBV7-2|-
ASSVNNQPQH
>TRBV2|TRBD1
ASTRGQGPYNEQF
>TRBV28|TRBD1
ASNRGLGYT
>TRBV5-1|TRBD2
ASSFLAGFNEQF